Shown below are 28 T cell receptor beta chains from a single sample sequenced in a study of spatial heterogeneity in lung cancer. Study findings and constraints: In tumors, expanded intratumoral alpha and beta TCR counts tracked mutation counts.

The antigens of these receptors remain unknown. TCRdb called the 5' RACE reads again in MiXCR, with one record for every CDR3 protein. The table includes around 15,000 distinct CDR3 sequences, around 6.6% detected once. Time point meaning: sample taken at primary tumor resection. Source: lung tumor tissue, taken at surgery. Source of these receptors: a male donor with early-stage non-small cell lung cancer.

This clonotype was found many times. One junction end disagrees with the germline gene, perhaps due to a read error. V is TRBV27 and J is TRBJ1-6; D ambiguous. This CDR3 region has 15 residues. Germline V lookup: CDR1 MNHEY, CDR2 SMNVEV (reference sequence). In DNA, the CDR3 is TGTGCCAGCAGTATCGGCCCCGCCTGTAATACACCCCTCCACTTT. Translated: CASSIGPACNTPLHF.

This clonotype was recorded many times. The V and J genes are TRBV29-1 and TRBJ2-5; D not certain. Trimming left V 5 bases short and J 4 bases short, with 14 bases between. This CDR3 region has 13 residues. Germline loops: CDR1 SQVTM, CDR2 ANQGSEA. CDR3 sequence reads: CSVKRSGPETQYF. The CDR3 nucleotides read TGCAGCGTTAAACGCTCCGGGCCAGAGACCCAGTACTTC.

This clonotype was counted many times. The CDR3 spells CASSQTSGATDTQYF. The CDR3 DNA reads as TGTGCCAGCAGTCAAACCAGCGGGGCCACAGATACGCAGTATTTT. The rearrangement joins TRBV6-6 to TRBJ2-3; 7 bases agree with TRBD2. The trim removed 5 bases at V and 2 bases at J, leaving 7 bases unmatched. Germline V gene data show CDR1 as MNHNY and CDR2 as SVGAGI (reference sequence). The CDR3 runs 15 residues.

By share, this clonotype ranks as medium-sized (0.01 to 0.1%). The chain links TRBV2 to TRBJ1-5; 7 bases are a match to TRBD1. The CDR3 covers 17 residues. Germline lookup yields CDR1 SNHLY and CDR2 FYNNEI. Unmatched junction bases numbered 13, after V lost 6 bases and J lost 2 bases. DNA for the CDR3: TGTGCCAGCAGCACGTCACAGGGGATCGCGGGCAATCAGCCCCAGCATTTT. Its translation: CASSTSQGIAGNQPQHF.

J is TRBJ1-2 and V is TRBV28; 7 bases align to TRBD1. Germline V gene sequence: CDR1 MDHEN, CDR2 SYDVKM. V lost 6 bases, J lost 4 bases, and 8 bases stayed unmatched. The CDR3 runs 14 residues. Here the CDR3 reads CASRPPGQTYGYTF. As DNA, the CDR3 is TGTGCCAGCAGACCCCCGGGACAGACCTATGGCTACACCTTC.

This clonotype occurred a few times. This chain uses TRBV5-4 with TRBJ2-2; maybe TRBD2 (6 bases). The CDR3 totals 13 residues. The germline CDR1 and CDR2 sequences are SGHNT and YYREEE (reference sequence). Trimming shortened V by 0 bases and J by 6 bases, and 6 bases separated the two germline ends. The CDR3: CASSLGGAGELFF. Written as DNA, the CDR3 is TGTGCCAGCAGCTTGGGGGGGGCCGGGGAGCTGTTTTTT.

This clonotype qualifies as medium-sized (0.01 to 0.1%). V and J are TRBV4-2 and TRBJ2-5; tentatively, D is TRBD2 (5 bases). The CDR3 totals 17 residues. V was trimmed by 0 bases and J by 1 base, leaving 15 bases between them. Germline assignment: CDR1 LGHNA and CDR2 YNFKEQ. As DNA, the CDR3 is TGTGCCAGCAGCCAAGATCCCCTCCCGGCGGGCCAAGAGACCCAGTACTTC. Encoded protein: CASSQDPLPAGQETQYF.

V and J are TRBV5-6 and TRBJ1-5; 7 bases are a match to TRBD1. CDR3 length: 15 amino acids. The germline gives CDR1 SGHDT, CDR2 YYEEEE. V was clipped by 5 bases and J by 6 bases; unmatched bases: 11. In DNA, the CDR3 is TGTGCCAGCAGTCGAAGGACAGGAGGGGGTCAGCCCCAGCATTTT. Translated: CASSRRTGGGQPQHF.

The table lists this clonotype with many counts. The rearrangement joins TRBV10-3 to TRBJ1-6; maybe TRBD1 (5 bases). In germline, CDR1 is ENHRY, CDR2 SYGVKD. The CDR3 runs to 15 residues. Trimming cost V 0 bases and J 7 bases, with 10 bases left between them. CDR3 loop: CAISESRQTNSPLHF. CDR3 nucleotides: TGTGCCATCAGTGAGTCGCGACAGACCAATTCACCCCTCCACTTT.

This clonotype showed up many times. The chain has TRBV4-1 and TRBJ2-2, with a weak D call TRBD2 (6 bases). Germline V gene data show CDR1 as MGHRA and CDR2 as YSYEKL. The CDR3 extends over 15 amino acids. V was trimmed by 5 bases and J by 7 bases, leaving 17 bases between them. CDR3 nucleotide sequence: TGCGCCAGCAGCAAGGGGACTGTGGGCGTCGGGGAGCTGTTTTTT. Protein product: CASSKGTVGVGELFF.

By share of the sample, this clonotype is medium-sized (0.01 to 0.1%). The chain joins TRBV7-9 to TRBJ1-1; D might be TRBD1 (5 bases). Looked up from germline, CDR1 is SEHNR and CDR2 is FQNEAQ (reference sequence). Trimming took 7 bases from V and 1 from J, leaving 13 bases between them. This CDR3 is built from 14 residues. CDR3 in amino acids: CASTLGGENTEAFF. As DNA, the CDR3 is TGTGCCAGCACCCTGGGGGGGGAGAACACTGAAGCTTTCTTT.

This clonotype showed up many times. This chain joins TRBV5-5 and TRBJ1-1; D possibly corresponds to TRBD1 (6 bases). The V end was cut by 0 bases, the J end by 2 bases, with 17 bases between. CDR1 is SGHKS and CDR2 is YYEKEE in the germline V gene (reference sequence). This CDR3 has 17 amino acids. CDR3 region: CASSLGELNRVNTEAFF. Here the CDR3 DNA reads TGTGCCAGCAGCTTGGGGGAGCTCAACAGGGTCAACACTGAAGCTTTCTTT.

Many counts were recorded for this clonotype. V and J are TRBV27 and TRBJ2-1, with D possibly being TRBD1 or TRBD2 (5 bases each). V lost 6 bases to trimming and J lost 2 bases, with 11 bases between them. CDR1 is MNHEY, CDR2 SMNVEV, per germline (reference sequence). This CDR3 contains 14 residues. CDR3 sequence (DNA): TGTGCCAGCAGGAACCCGGGGCCCTACAATGAGCAGTTCTTC. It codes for CASRNPGPYNEQFF.

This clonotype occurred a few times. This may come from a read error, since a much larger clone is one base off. CDR3 region: CSAGTGRNQPQHF. For the CDR3, the DNA is TGCAGTGCAGGGACAGGGCGAAATCAGCCCCAGCATTTT. The rearrangement joins TRBV20-1 to TRBJ1-5; 9 bases fit TRBD1. CDR3 length: 13 amino acids. CDR1 is DFQATT, CDR2 SNEGSKA, per germline (reference sequence). The trim removed 6 bases at V and 4 bases at J, leaving 4 bases unmatched.

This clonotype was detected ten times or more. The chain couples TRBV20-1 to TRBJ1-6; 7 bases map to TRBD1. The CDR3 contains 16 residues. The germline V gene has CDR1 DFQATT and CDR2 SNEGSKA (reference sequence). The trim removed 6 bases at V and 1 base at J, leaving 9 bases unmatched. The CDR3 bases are TGCAGTGCCATAGACAGGGTGAGATCCTATAATTCACCCCTCCACTTT. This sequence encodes CSAIDRVRSYNSPLHF.

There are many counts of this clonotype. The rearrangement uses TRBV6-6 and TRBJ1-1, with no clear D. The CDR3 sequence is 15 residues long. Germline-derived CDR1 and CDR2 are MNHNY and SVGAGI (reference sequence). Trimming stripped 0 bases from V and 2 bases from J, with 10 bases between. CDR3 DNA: TGTGCCAGCAGTTACTCTGCCAGCCTCAACACTGAAGCTTTCTTT. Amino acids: CASSYSASLNTEAFF.

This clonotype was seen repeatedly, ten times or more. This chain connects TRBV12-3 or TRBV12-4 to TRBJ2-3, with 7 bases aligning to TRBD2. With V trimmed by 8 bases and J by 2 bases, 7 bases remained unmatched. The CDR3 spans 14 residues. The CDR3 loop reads CASRDYEYTDTQYF. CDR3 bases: TGTGCCAGCCGGGACTACGAATACACAGATACGCAGTATTTT.

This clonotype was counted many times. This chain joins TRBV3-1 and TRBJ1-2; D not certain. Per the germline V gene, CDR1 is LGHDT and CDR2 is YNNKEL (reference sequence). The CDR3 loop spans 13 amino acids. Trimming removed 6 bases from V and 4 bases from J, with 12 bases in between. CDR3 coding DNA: TGTGCCAGCAGTCCAGCCGCCTCCTATGGCTACACCTTC. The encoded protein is CASSPAASYGYTF.

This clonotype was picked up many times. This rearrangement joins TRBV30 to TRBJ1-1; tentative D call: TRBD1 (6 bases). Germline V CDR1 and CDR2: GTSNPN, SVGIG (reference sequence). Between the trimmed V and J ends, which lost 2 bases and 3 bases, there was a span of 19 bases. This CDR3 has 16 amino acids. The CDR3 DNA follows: TGTGCCTGGAGTCCCATATACAGTGGGGGCCACACTGAAGCTTTCTTT. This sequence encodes CAWSPIYSGGHTEAFF.

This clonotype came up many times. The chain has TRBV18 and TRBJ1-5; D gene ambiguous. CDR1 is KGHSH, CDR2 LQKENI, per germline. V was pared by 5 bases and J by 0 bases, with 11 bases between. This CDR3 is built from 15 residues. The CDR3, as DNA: TGTGCCAGCTCATTCGAAGCTTATAGCAATCAGCCCCAGCATTTT. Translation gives CASSFEAYSNQPQHF.

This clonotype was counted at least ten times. The CDR3 region is CASSFGQGTETQYF. The CDR3 DNA follows: TGTGCCAGCAGCTTTGGACAGGGGACAGAGACCCAGTACTTC. The chain recombines TRBV7-9 with TRBJ2-5; 9 positions match TRBD1. Germline V gives CDR1 SEHNR, CDR2 FQNEAQ (reference sequence). The CDR3 length is 14 residues. V shed 3 bases and J 4 bases; nucleotides not matched to a gene: 3.

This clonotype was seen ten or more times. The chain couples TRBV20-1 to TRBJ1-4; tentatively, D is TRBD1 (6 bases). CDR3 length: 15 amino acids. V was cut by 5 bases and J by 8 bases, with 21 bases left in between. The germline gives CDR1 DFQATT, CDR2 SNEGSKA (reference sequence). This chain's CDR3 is CSAFPLQGFGEKLFF. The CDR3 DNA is TGCAGTGCTTTCCCTTTACAGGGATTCGGGGAAAAACTGTTTTTT.

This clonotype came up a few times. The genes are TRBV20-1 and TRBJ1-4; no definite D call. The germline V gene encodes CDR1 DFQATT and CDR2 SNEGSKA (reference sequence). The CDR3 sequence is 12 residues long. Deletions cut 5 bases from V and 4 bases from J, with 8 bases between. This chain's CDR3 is CSAYGRNEKLFF. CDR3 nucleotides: TGCAGTGCTTATGGCCGTAATGAAAAACTGTTTTTT.

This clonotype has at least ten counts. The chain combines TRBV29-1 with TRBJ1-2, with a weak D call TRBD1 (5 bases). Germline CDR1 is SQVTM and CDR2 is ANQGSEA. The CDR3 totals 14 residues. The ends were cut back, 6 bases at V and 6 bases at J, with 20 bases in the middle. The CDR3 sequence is CSVGEVGGRNGYTF. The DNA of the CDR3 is TGCAGCGTGGGGGAAGTGGGGGGAAGGAATGGCTACACCTTC. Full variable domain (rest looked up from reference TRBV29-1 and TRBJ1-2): SAVISQKPSRDICQRGTSLTIQCQVDSQVTMMFWYRQQPGQSLTLIATANQGSEATYESGFVIDKFPISRPNLTFSTLTVSNMSPEDSSIYLCSVGEVGGRNGYTFGSGTRLTVV.

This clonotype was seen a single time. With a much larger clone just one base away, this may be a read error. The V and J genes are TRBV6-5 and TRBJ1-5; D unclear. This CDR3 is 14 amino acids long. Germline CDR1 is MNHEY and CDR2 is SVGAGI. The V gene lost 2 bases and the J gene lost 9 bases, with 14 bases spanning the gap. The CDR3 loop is CASSYKRNHLPQHF. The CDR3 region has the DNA TGTGCCAGCAGTTACAAAAGGAACCATCTGCCCCAGCATTTT.

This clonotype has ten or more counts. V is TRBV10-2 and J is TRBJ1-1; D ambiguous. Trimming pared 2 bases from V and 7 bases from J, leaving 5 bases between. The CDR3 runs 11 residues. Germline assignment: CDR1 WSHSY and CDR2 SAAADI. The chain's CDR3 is CASSEAYEAFF. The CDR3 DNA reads TGCGCCAGCAGTGAGGCCTATGAAGCTTTCTTT.

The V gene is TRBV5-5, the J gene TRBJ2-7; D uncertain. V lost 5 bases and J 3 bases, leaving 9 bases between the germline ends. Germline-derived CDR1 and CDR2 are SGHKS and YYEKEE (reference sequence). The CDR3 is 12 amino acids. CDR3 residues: CASRSTFYEQYF. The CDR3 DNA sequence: TGTGCCAGCAGGTCTACATTCTACGAGCAGTACTTC. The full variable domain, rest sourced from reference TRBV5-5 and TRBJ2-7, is DAGVTQSPTHLIKTRGQQVTLRCSPISGHKSVSWYQQVLGQGPQFIFQYYEKEERGRGNFPDRFSARQFPNYSSELNVNALLLGDSALYLCASRSTFYEQYFGPGTRLTVT.

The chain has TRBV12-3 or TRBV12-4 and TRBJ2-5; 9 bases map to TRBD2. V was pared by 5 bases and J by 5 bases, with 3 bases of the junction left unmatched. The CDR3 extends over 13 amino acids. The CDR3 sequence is CASSSGRSETQYF. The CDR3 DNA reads TGTGCCAGCAGTAGCGGGAGGAGTGAGACCCAGTACTTC.